This TCR beta chain was observed in a study of immune evolution from preneoplasia to lung adenocarcinoma (dated by TCRdb to about 2021). Looking at the study overall: HLA loss of heterozygosity was found in about 7% of AIS, roughly 15% of MIA and about a third of ADC lesions, and in no AAH lesions. Resected precursor lesions (AAH, AIS, MIA) and invasive adenocarcinomas were compared against paired morphologically normal lung tissue. It was reported in the study that 105 samples were used for TCR sequencing. POLYSOLVER was used to infer Class I HLA alleles from exome data, and LOHHLA was used to detect allele-specific HLA loss. The immune data were integrated with whole exome sequencing and methylation data from the same cohort of nodules. TCR sequencing data were obtained from 51 patients. The overall cohort comprised approximately 53 patients with pulmonary nodules who underwent surgical resection. Sample size was based on specimen availability rather than a prior power calculation. Immune contexture across lung adenocarcinoma precursors and invasive adenocarcinoma was profiled using immune gene expression, TCR sequencing and multiplex immunofluorescence.

Using the immunoSEQ hsTCRbeta Kit, TCR beta CDR3 regions were sequenced from DNA. Under the source paper's analysis protocol: TCR sequencing data were analysed with the ImmunoSEQ Analyzer. T cell clonality was defined as 1 minus Pielou's evenness, calculated on productive rearrangements. T cell diversity was measured with the inverse Simpson index on productive templates. T cell density was TCR beta template counts normalized to usable DNA, estimated by amplifying and sequencing housekeeping genes. TCR metrics were compared across histologic stages using two-sided Kruskal-Wallis tests. TCRdb took this table from immuneACCESS and kept in-frame rearrangements with V and J called. Such tables lack part of the clones; where checked against another copy, unresolved V genes explain under half of the gap, and the rest is unexplained. The D gene and trimming were derived from the DNA, and the V and J assignments and clone size from that table. Across this sample there are about 16,000 clones, with less than 90% seen only once. 2.6% of the sample rests with the top ten.

Between the V and J ends, shortened by 7 bases and 2 bases respectively, the junction contains 15 bases. Based on the germline V gene, the CDR1 and CDR2 sequences are SNHLY and FYNNEI. Its CDR3 holds 14 amino acids, cysteine through phenylalanine. Only CDR3 DNA is held: 42 bases, read in frame from base 1. The research as a whole found: The findings reflected association rather than direct causation, and larger cohorts with long-term follow-up and longitudinal biopsies were considered necessary. The highest T cell clonality was observed in KRAS-mutant nodules compared with EGFR-mutant or double wild-type lesions. Normal lung had the highest top T cell clone frequencies, which appeared to decline progressively from AAH through AIS, MIA and invasive adenocarcinoma. Because every patient came from Japan and China, how well the results apply to Western populations was uncertain. Normal lung showed the highest clonality, whereas later-stage lesions appeared to have higher T cell density and diversity but lower clonality.

The patients had resection in Japan or China between 2014 and 2017. Two lung cancer pathologists independently reviewed H&E slides to confirm the histologic diagnosis of every case. Macro-dissection after pathologic assessment enriched premalignant or tumor cells for nucleic acid extraction. DNA was isolated from FFPE tissue using the AllPrep DNA/RNA FFPE Kit. Of note for this clone: The target of this receptor is not known. No per-base quality is available; no much larger clone lies one base away.

This receptor chain uses TRBV2 and TRBJ2-7; the best D guess is TRBD1, with 5 bases matching. The source material was FFPE invasive lung adenocarcinoma tissue. The cell subset or site label, as the study defines it: frankly invasive lung adenocarcinoma (ADC). The TCR was taken from a person between 65 and 79 years old with invasive lung adenocarcinoma. The CDR3 protein: CASKLETEAYEQYF. The DNA sequence is TGTGCCAGCAAGCTAGAGACAGAAGCCTACGAGCAGTACTTC. The CDR3, completed at both ends by the reference TRBV2 and TRBJ2-7 genes, gives the full variable domain EPEVTQTPSHQVTQMGQEVILRCVPISNHLYFYWYRQILGQKVEFLVSFYNNEISEKSEIFDDQFSVERPDGSNFTLKIRSTKLEDSAMYFCASKLETEAYEQYFGPGTRLTVT.